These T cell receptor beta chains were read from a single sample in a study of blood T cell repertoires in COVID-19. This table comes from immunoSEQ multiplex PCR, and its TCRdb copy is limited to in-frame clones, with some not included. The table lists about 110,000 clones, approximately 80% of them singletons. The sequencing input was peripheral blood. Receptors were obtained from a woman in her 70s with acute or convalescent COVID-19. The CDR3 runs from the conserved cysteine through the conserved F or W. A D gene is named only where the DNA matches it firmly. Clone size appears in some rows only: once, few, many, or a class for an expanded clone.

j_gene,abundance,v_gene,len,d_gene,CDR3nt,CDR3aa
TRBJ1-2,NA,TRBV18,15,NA,TGTGCCAGCTCACCTTACAGGGTTCTTGACTATGGCTACACCTTC,CASSPYRVLDYGYTF
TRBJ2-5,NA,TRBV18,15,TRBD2,TGTGCCAGCTCACCATCCAGCGGGGGCCCGGGGACCCAGTACTTC,CASSPSSGGPGTQYF
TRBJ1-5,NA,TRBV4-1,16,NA,TGCGCCAGCAGCCCCAGGGGTACAGGTGGGAGTCAGCCCCAGCATTTT,CASSPRGTGGSQPQHF
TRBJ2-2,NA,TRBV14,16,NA,TGTGCCAGCAGCCAGGCCCGGACAGGGAGGGCCGGGGAGCTGTTTTTT,CASSQARTGRAGELFF
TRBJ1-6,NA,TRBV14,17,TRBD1,TGTGCCAGCAGCCGCCGTGGACAGGGAGTCGCTAATTCACCCCTCCACTTT,CASSRRGQGVANSPLHF
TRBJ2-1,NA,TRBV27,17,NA,TGTGCCAGCAGTCCCCTACCCCGGCGGGAGTCAGGGGATGAGCAGTTCTTC,CASSPLPRRESGDEQFF
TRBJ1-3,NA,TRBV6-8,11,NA,TGTGCCAGCAGGCGGGGGAACACCATATATTTT,CASRRGNTIYF
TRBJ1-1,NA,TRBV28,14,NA,TGTGCCAGCAGTTTCTCATCTCAGGGGCTCCAGGCTTTCTTT,CASSFSSQGLQAFF
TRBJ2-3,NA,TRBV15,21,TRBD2,TGTGCCACCAGCAGCCTCGGGATCCCCGGGACTAGCGGGAGGGCCGCAGATACGCAGTATTTT,CATSSLGIPGTSGRAADTQYF
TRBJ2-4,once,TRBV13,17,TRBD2,TGTGCCAGCAGCTCCCGTCAACGGGAGGGGGCCAAAAACATTCAGTACTTC,CASSSRQREGAKNIQYF
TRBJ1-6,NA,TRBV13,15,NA,TGTGCCAGCAGCTCCCCGTCGGTAGATAATTCACCCCTCCACTTT,CASSSPSVDNSPLHF
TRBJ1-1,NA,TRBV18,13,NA,TGTGCCAGCTCACCCCCTAGGCTGGTTGAAGCTTTCTTT,CASSPPRLVEAFF
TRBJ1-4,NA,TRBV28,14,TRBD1,TGTGCCAGCAGTTTGAGCAGGGGGAGTGAAAAACTGTTTTTT,CASSLSRGSEKLFF
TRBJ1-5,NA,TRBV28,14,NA,TGTGCCAGCAAGAAGCCGGGACACTATCAGCCCCAGCATTTT,CASKKPGHYQPQHF
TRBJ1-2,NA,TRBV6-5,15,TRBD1,TGTGCCAGCACCCGGGGACAGGGATCGGACTATGGCTACACCTTC,CASTRGQGSDYGYTF
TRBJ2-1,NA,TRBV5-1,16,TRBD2,TGCGCCAGCAGCTCAGCAAGACTAGCGGTCTACAATGAGCAGTTCTTC,CASSSARLAVYNEQFF
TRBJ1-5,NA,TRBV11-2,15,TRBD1,TGTGCCAGCAGCCTAGGGGCAGGGGGTGTTCAGCCCCAGCATTTT,CASSLGAGGVQPQHF
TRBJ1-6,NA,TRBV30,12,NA,TGTGCCTGGAGTGGCGGGAATTCACCCCTCCACTTT,CAWSGGNSPLHF
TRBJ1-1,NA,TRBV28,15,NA,TGTGCCAGCAGTCGAATGCTCATAGTGAACACTGAAGCTTTCTTT,CASSRMLIVNTEAFF
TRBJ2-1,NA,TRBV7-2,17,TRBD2,TGTGCCAGCAGCCGGACTAGCGGACAAAGCTCCTACAATGAGCAGTTCTTC,CASSRTSGQSSYNEQFF
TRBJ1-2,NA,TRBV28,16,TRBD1,TGTGCCAGCAGTTTACCCGGGACAGGGGTTGTTTATGGCTACACCTTC,CASSLPGTGVVYGYTF
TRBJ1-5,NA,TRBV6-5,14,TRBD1,TGTGCCAGCGGGGACAGGTATAGCAATCAGCCCCAGCATTTT,CASGDRYSNQPQHF
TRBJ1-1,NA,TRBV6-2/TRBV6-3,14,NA,TGTGCCAGCACCCCGGGGACACGGAACACTGAAGCTTTCTTT,CASTPGTRNTEAFF
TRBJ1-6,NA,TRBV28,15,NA,TGTGCCAGCAGTCTACAGAATTCCCATAATTCACCCCTCCACTTT,CASSLQNSHNSPLHF
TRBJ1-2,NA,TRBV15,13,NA,TGTGCCACCAGCACCAGGGTAGCATCTGGCTACACCTTC,CATSTRVASGYTF
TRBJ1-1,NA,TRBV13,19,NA,TGTGCCAGCAGCTCTTTAACGCTTTTGGGAGGAGAACTACACACTGAAGCTTTCTTT,CASSSLTLLGGELHTEAFF
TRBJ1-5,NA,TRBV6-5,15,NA,TGTGCCAGCAGTTACCGCACACCGAGCAATCAGCCCCAGCATTTT,CASSYRTPSNQPQHF
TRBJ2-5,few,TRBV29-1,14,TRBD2,TGCAGCGTGACCCCAACGACTAGCGCCGAGACCCAGTACTTC,CSVTPTTSAETQYF
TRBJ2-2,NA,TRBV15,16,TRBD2,TGTGCCACCAGCAGAGGCGGGGGGGCAGCCACCGGGGAGCTGTTTTTT,CATSRGGGAATGELFF
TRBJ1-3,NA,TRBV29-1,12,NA,TGCAGCATTCTAGACCCTGGAAACACCATATATTTT,CSILDPGNTIYF
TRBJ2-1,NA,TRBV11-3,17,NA,TGTGCCAGCAGCTTAGACGCGGGCAGGGGCTCCTACAATGAGCAGTTCTTC,CASSLDAGRGSYNEQFF
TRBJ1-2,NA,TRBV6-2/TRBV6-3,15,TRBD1,TGTGCCAGCAGTTACCCGGGACAGGGTAACTATGGCTACACCTTC,CASSYPGQGNYGYTF
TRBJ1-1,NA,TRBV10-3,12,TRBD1,TGTGCCATCAGTCGGACAGGCTCTGGGGCTTTCTTT,CAISRTGSGAFF
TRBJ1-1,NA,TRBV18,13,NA,TGTGCCAGCTCACCGTGGGCGGGAGCTGAAGCTTTCTTT,CASSPWAGAEAFF
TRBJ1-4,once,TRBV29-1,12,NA,TGCAGCGGGGGACGGCCAGGAGAAAAACTGTTTTTT,CSGGRPGEKLFF
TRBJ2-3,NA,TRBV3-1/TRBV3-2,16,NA,TGTGCCAGCAGCCAAGGTCGGGGGTTCACCACAGATACGCAGTATTTT,CASSQGRGFTTDTQYF
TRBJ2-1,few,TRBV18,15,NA,TGTGCCAGCTCACCACTCCCGGAGTCCTACAATGAGCAGTTCTTC,CASSPLPESYNEQFF
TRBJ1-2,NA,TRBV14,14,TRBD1,TGTGCCAGCAGCCAAGCATTGTCAGGGGGTGGCTACACCTTC,CASSQALSGGGYTF
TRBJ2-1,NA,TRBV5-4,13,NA,TGTGCCAGCAGGAACTTAATAGACAATGAGCAGTTCTTC,CASRNLIDNEQFF
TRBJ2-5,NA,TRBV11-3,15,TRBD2,TGTGCCAGCAGCTTAGGCCAGGGAGGGGAGGAGACCCAGTACTTC,CASSLGQGGEETQYF
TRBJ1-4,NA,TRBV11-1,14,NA,TGTGCCAGCAGCCGACGGGACATTCCTGAAAAACTGTTTTTT,CASSRRDIPEKLFF
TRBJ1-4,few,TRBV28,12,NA,TGTGCCAGCAATGGGGGGAATGAAAAACTGTTTTTT,CASNGGNEKLFF
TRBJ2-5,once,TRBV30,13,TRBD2,TGTGCCTGGGGGACTAGCGGGAGGGAGACCCAGTACTTC,CAWGTSGRETQYF
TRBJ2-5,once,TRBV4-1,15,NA,TGCGCCAGCAGCCAAGAGACACGGTACCAAGAGACCCAGTACTTC,CASSQETRYQETQYF
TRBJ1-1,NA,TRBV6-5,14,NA,TGTGCCAGCAGTTTAGGTCTTGTCGGGACTGAAGCTTTCTTT,CASSLGLVGTEAFF
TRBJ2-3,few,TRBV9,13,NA,TGTGCCAGCAGCGTATCTGGCACAGATACGCAGTATTTT,CASSVSGTDTQYF
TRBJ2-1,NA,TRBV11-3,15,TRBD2,TGTGCCAGCAGCCGTAGCGGGGGCGGGTACAATGAGCAGTTCTTC,CASSRSGGGYNEQFF
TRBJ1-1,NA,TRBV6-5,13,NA,TGTGCCAGCAGTTACCCCGGGGGTACTGAAGCTTTCTTT,CASSYPGGTEAFF
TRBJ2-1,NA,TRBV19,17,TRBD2,TGTGCCAGTAGTGGTTGGCTAGCGGGAGTTTTAGGGAATGAGCAGTTCTTC,CASSGWLAGVLGNEQFF
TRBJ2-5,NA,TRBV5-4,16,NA,TGTGCCAGCAGCTTTCGTGTCAGGGCATCCGAGGAGACCCAGTACTTC,CASSFRVRASEETQYF
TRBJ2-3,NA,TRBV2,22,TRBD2,TGTGCCAGCAGTCTTCCCCTTAGACTAGCGGGGGGAAGATCATCTAGCACAGATACGCAGTATTTT,CASSLPLRLAGGRSSSTDTQYF